This T cell receptor (beta chain) was sequenced in a study of blood T cells in healthy people across ages. V was trimmed by 3 bases and J by 3 bases, leaving 18 bases between them. The CDR3 has 16 residues. The germline gives CDR1 SGHKS, CDR2 YYEKEE (reference sequence). Combining a sample-barcoded 5' primer with a J-beta primer mix, a second PCR ran for about 6 to 12 cycles. TCRdb reanalysed the 5' RACE reads using MiXCR and keeps one entry per CDR3 protein. The table records almost 550,000 distinct CDR3 sequences, 24% of them present only once. A few counts support this clonotype. The same data also went into a second study, on T cells of mothers and their children.

This sequence was found in a boy aged 5-17 years in good health. The chain has TRBV5-5 and TRBJ1-2, with TRBD1 as a possible D gene (5 bases). The sample was blood. This CDR3 is CASSWGDQSYYYGYTF. In DNA form, the CDR3 reads TGTGCCAGCAGCTGGGGGGACCAGTCATATTACTATGGCTACACCTTC. The full variable domain, in which reference TRBV5-5 and TRBJ1-2 provide the parts outside the CDR3, is DAGVTQSPTHLIKTRGQQVTLRCSPISGHKSVSWYQQVLGQGPQFIFQYYEKEERGRGNFPDRFSARQFPNYSSELNVNALLLGDSALYLCASSWGDQSYYYGYTFGSGTRLTVV.